This T cell receptor (beta chain) was documented in a study of blood T cell repertoires in COVID-19. Original methodology: Reference gene primer amplification gave estimated nucleated cell counts. The method was immunoSEQ multiplex PCR; TCRdb's version includes in-frame clones alone and lacks a portion of them. The V and J calls and clone size were taken over from that table, and D and trimming were inferred from the DNA. The table includes approximately 68,000 clones, roughly 85% detected once. The sequenced sample consisted of peripheral blood. This receptor was obtained from a woman older than 75 with active or convalescent COVID-19.

CDR3 protein: CASSLSGMNTEAFF. The CDR3 region has the DNA TGTGCCAGCAGTTTATCCGGTATGAACACTGAAGCTTTCTTT. V usage is TRBV27 and J usage is TRBJ1-1; D remains unclear. Germline V gene data show CDR1 as MNHEY and CDR2 as SMNVEV (reference sequence). V was clipped by 0 bases and J by 0 bases, with 5 bases between them. The CDR3 runs to 14 residues.